This T cell receptor (beta chain) was sequenced during a study of low-dose radiotherapy and immunotherapy resistance in tumors. TRAV- and TRBV-specific primers primed first-strand cDNA, covering alpha and beta chains. With a constant-region primer and a V-primer adapter, TCRs were subjected to 20 PCR cycles of amplification. Isolated mRNA underwent amplification by in vitro transcription. TCRdb processed the reads anew with MiXCR; each CDR3 protein has one entry. The repertoire holds under 20,000 distinct CDR3 sequences, approximately 79% seen once, with roughly an eighth in the top ten. The CDR3 is made up of 19 amino acids. The V gene lost 0 bases and the J gene lost 6 bases, with 24 bases spanning the gap. Germline CDR1 LGHNA, CDR2 YNFKEQ.

This TCR was recovered from a human donor with advanced metastatic prostate, ovarian, gallbladder or colorectal cancer (not recorded which). This table probably holds off-target reads from a library built for another chain. The genes are TRBV4-2 and TRBJ1-5, with D unresolved. The CDR3 is CASSQDGSGVRAITQPQHF. The CDR3 region has the DNA TGTGCCAGCAGCCAAGATGGTAGCGGGGTTAGAGCGATCACTCAGCCCCAGCATTTT.